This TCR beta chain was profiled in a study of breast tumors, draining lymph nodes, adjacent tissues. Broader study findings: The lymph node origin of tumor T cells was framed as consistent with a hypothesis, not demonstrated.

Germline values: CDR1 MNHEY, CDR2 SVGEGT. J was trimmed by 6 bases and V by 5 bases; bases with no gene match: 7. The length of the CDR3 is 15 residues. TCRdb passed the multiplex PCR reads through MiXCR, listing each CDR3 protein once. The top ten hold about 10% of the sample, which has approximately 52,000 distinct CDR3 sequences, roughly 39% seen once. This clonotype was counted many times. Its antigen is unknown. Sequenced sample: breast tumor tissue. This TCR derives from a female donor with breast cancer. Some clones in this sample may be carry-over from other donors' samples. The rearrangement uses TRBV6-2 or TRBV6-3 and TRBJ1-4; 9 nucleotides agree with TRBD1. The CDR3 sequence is CASSDTGGSDEKLFF. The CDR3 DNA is TGTGCCAGCAGTGATACAGGGGGCTCGGATGAAAAACTGTTTTTT.